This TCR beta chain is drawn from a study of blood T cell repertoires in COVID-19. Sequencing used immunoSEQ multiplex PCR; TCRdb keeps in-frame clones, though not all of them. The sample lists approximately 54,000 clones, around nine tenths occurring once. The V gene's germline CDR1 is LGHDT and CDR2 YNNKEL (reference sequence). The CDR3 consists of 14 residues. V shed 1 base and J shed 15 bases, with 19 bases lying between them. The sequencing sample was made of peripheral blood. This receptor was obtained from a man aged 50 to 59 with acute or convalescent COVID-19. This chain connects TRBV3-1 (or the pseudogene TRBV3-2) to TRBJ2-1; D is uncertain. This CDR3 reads CASSQGRRGGDWFF. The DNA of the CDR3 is TGTGCCAGCAGCCAAGGCCGTAGAGGCGGAGATTGGTTCTTC.